One sample yielded the 18 T cell receptor beta chains listed below, sequenced in a study of OX40 agonist ivuxolimab in advanced cancers. Profiling relied on immunoSEQ multiplex PCR, and the TCRdb table lists in-frame clones only, not all of them. The sample lists tens of thousands of clones; approximately 86% were seen once. Sequencing was performed on CD4+ or CD8+ T cells sorted from blood, taken in a trial of the OX40 agonist ivuxolimab. The receptors were sampled from an adult with an advanced solid tumor such as melanoma, head and neck, liver or kidney cancer.

In this sample, this clone turned up a few times. The chain is built from TRBV20-1 and TRBJ1-2; D gene uncertain. CDR3 length: 11 residues. The germline gives CDR1 DFQATT, CDR2 SNEGSKA (reference sequence). V gave up 7 bases and J gave up 5 bases, with 11 bases separating them. The CDR3 reads CSVQTGYGYTF. As DNA, the CDR3 is TGCAGTGTCCAGACGGGATATGGCTACACCTTC.

The V gene is TRBV6-1, the J gene TRBJ2-3; 8 bases are shared with TRBD2. The CDR3 has 15 residues. With 2 bases clipped from V and 8 bases from J, the junction kept 9 bases outside the gene matches. Per the germline V gene, CDR1 is MNHNS and CDR2 is SASEGT. The CDR3 DNA sequence: TGTGCCAGCAGTGAAAATAGCGGGAAAGGAGGTACGCAGTATTTT. This sequence encodes CASSENSGKGGTQYF.

The chain is built from TRBV27 and TRBJ1-1, with TRBD1 identical over 9 bases. The germline gives CDR1 MNHEY, CDR2 SMNVEV (reference sequence). The CDR3 runs to 15 residues. V trimming: 2 bases; J trimming: 8 bases; junction bases outside the gene matches: 9. The CDR3 loop is CASSLMPGQGSEAFF. The CDR3 nucleotides read TGTGCCAGCAGTTTAATGCCGGGACAGGGTTCGGAAGCTTTCTTT.

This chain connects TRBV4-1 to TRBJ2-7; TRBD1 agrees at 9 bases. Losses at the gene ends were 4 bases for V and 2 bases for J; bases not matched to a gene: 9. The CDR3 is made up of 16 amino acids. Germline V gives CDR1 MGHRA, CDR2 YSYEKL. As DNA, the CDR3 is TGCGCCAGCAGCCCTTCCCCGGGACAGGGTCCCTACGAGCAGTACTTC. This encodes CASSPSPGQGPYEQYF.

The chain employs TRBV7-6 and TRBJ1-3; D not certain. CDR1 and CDR2 from the germline V gene are SGHVS and FNYEAQ. The length of the CDR3 is 15 residues. Deletions cut 5 bases from V and 11 bases from J, with 22 bases between. CDR3 coding DNA: TGTGCCAGCAGCCCGCTGGCGGAGGGAGTTGTCTCCATATATTTT. It translates to CASSPLAEGVVSIYF.

CDR3 in amino acids: CSVGSGRGYEQYF. The CDR3 region has the DNA TGCAGCGTTGGGAGCGGGAGGGGGTACGAGCAGTACTTC. This chain links TRBV29-1 with TRBJ2-7; 10 bases match TRBD2. CDR1 is SQVTM, CDR2 ANQGSEA, per germline. The CDR3 is 13 amino acids. Trimming at V came to 4 bases and at J to 4 bases, leaving 4 bases not matched to a gene.

The V gene is TRBV30, the J gene TRBJ2-5, with a possible D match to TRBD2 (7 bases). This CDR3 spans 11 amino acids. Germline CDR1 GTSNPN, CDR2 SVGIG (reference sequence). Trimming took 4 bases from V and 6 from J, leaving 9 bases between them. CDR3 in DNA: TGTGCCTGGAAGGGGGGGCAGACCCAGTACTTC. It encodes CAWKGGQTQYF.

The chain carries TRBV7-3 and TRBJ1-5; 9 bases are a match to TRBD1. V gave up 6 bases and J gave up 7 bases; unmatched junction bases: 10. The CDR3 covers 15 residues. CDR1 is SGHTA, CDR2 FQGTGA, per germline. CDR3 nucleotide sequence: TGTGCCAGCAGTTCGGACAGGGGCCTTTGGCAGCCCCAGCATTTT. Its protein product is CASSSDRGLWQPQHF.

This chain joins TRBV5-1 and TRBJ1-1; D not resolved. Trimming removed 4 bases at V and 0 bases at J, with 13 bases between. The CDR3 extends over 15 amino acids. Germline loops: CDR1 SGHRS, CDR2 YFSETQ. The CDR3 sequence is CASSPSGGLNTEAFF. In DNA form, the CDR3 reads TGCGCCAGCAGCCCGTCGGGAGGGTTGAACACTGAAGCTTTCTTT.

The chain is built from TRBV7-3 and TRBJ2-1; D unresolved. The germline gives CDR1 SGHTA, CDR2 FQGTGA. Between the trimmed V and J ends, which lost 2 bases and 10 bases, there was a span of 6 bases. The CDR3 is 11 amino acids. CDR3 in amino acids: CASSLAGEQFF. In DNA form, the CDR3 reads TGTGCCAGCAGCTTAGCAGGAGAGCAGTTCTTC.

The genes are TRBV14 and TRBJ2-1; 9 bases line up with TRBD2. Germline V lookup: CDR1 SGHDN, CDR2 FVKESK. V trimming: 4 bases; J trimming: 1 base; junction bases outside the gene matches: 5. The CDR3 is 16 amino acids. CDR3 in amino acids: CASSLRRGGSYNEQFF. The CDR3, as DNA: TGTGCCAGCAGCCTCCGGCGGGGGGGGTCCTACAATGAGCAGTTCTTC.

The rearrangement joins TRBV14 to TRBJ1-6; unclear D gene. CDR3 length: 14 amino acids. Germline V CDR1 and CDR2: SGHDN, FVKESK. V lost 0 bases, J lost 8 bases, and 8 bases lay in between. CDR3 protein: CASSQEIEDSPLHF. The CDR3 DNA reads TGTGCCAGCAGCCAAGAAATTGAGGATTCACCCCTCCACTTT. The full variable domain, its missing parts supplied by reference TRBV14 and TRBJ1-6, is EAGVTQFPSHSVIEKGQTVTLRCDPISGHDNLYWYRRVMGKEIKFLLHFVKESKQDESGMPNNRFLAERTGGTYSTLKVQPAELEDSGVYFCASSQEIEDSPLHFGNGTRLTVT.

The rearrangement links TRBV18 to TRBJ1-5; 7 bases are a match to TRBD1. J lost 3 bases, V lost 2 bases, and 4 bases had no gene match. Per germline, CDR1 KGHSH and CDR2 LQKENI. The CDR3 totals 15 residues. The CDR3 protein is CASSPGDRDNQPQHF. Written as DNA, the CDR3 is TGTGCCAGCTCACCAGGGGACAGAGACAATCAGCCCCAGCATTTT.

This clone appeared once. This chain links TRBV11-1 with TRBJ2-7, with 9 bases that match TRBD2. Germline loops: CDR1 SGHAT, CDR2 FQDESV (reference sequence). V lost 1 base to trimming and J lost 9 bases; unmatched junction nucleotides: 4. The CDR3 has 13 residues. In DNA form, the CDR3 reads TGTGCCAGCAGCTTAGACCCAGCGGGGGGGCAGTACTTC. Amino acids: CASSLDPAGGQYF.

J is TRBJ1-4 and V is TRBV10-3; possibly TRBD1 for D (6 bases). CDR3 length: 15 residues. Germline-derived CDR1 and CDR2 are ENHRY and SYGVKD. Deletions cut 4 bases from V and 7 bases from J, with 16 bases between. The CDR3 here is CAISAVREGGEKLFF. The CDR3 DNA follows: TGTGCCATCAGTGCCGTCAGGGAAGGGGGTGAAAAACTGTTTTTT.

The chain couples TRBV9 to TRBJ2-2, with D perhaps assigned TRBD1 or TRBD2 (7 bases each). The V gene lost 0 bases and the J gene lost 6 bases, with 21 bases spanning the gap. The CDR3 runs to 18 residues. Germline CDR1 SGDLS, CDR2 YYNGEE. The CDR3 nucleotides read TGTGCCAGCAGCGTAGTTCCGGGGGGCGACAGGGCCGCCGGGGAGCTGTTTTTT. Amino acid sequence: CASSVVPGGDRAAGELFF.

V gene TRBV9 combines with J gene TRBJ2-1; 11 nucleotides line up with TRBD2. The CDR3 spans 17 residues. The trim removed 0 bases at V and 5 bases at J, leaving 7 bases unmatched. Per the germline V gene, CDR1 is SGDLS and CDR2 is YYNGEE. The CDR3 region has the DNA TGTGCCAGCAGCGTAGCGACTAGCGGGGTCAAAAACAATGAGCAGTTCTTC. Protein: CASSVATSGVKNNEQFF.

Regarding this clone: The junction does not match germline at one end; this may be a read error. This rearrangement joins TRBV6-5 to TRBJ1-1; TRBD1 might be the D (5 bases). This CDR3 is built from 15 residues. Germline-derived CDR1 and CDR2 are MNHEY and SVGAGI. The CDR3 DNA reads as TGTGCCATCAGTCAAACCGGGGCCATGAACACTGAAGCTTTCTTT. The encoded protein is CAISQTGAMNTEAFF.